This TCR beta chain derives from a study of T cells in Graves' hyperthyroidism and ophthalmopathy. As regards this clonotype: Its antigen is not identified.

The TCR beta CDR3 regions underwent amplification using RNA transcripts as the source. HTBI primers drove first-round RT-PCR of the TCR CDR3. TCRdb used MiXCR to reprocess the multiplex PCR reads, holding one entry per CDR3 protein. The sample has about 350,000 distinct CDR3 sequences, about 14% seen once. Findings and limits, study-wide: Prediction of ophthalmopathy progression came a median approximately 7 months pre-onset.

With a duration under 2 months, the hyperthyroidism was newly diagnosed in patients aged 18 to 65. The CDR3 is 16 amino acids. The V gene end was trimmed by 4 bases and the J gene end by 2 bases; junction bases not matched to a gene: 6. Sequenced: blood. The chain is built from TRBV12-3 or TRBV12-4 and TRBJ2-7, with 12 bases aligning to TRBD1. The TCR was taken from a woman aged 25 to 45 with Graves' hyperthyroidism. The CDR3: CASSWDRGRIAYEQYF. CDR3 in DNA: TGTGCCAGCAGTTGGGACAGGGGGCGGATTGCCTACGAGCAGTACTTC.